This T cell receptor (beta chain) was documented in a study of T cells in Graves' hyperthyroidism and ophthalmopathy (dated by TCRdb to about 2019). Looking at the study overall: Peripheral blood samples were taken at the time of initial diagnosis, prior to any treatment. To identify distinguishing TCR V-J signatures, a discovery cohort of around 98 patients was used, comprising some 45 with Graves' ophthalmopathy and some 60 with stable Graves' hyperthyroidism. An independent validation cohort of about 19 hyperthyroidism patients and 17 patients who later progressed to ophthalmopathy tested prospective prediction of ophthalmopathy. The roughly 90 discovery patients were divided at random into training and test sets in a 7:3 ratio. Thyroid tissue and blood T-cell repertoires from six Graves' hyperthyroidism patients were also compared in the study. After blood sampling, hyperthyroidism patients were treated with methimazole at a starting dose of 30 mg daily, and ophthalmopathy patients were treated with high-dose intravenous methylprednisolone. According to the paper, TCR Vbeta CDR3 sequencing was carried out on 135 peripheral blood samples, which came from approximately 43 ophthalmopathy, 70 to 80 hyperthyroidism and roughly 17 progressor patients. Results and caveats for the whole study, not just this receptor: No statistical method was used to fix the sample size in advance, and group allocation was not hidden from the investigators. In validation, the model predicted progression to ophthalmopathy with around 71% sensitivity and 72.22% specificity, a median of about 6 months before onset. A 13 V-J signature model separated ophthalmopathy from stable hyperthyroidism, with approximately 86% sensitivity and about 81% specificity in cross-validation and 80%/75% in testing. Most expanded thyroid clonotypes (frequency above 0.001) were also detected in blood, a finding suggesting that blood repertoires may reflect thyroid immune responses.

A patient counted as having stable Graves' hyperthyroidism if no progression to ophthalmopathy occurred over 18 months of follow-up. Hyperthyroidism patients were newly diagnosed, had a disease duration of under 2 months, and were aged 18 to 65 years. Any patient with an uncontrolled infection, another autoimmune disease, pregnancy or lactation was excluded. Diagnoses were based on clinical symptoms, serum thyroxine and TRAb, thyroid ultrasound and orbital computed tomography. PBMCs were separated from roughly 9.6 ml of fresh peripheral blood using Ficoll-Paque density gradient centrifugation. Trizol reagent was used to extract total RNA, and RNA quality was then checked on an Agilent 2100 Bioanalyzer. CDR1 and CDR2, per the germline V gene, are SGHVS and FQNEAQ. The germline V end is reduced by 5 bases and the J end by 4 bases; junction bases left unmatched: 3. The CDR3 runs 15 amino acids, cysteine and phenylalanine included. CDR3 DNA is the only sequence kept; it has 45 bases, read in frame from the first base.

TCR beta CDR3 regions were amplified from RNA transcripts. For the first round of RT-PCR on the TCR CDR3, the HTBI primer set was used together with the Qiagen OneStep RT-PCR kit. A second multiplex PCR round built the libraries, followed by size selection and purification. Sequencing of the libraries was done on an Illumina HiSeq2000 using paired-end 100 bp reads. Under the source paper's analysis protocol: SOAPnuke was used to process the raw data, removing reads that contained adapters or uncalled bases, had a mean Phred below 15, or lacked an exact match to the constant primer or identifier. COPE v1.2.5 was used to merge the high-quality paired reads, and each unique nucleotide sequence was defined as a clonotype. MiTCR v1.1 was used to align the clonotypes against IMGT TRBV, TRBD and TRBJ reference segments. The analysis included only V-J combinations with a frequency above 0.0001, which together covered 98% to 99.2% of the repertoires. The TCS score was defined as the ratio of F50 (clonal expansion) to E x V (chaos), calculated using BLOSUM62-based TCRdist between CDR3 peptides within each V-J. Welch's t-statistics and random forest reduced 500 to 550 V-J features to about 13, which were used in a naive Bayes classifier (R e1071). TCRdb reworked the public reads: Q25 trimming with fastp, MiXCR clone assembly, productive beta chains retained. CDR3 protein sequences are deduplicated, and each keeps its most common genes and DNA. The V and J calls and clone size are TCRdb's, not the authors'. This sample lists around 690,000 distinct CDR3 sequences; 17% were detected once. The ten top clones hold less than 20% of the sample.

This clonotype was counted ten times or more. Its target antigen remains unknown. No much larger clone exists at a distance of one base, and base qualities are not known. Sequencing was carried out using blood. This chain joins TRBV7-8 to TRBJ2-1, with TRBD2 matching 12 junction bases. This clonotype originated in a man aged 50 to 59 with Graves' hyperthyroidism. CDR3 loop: CASSKTSGRYNEQFF. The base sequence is TGTGCCAGCAGCAAGACTAGCGGGAGATACAATGAGCAGTTCTTC.